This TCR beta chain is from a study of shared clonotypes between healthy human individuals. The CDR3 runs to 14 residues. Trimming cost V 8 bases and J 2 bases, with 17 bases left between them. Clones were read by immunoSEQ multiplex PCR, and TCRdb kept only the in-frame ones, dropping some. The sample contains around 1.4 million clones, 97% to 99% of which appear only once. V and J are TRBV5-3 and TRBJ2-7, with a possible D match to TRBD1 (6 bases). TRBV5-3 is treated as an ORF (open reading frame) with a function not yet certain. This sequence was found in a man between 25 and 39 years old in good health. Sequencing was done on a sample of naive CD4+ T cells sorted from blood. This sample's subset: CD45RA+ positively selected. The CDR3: CARLGRGCTYEQYF. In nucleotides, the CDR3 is TGTGCCAGGCTGGGCAGGGGATGTACCTACGAGCAGTACTTC.